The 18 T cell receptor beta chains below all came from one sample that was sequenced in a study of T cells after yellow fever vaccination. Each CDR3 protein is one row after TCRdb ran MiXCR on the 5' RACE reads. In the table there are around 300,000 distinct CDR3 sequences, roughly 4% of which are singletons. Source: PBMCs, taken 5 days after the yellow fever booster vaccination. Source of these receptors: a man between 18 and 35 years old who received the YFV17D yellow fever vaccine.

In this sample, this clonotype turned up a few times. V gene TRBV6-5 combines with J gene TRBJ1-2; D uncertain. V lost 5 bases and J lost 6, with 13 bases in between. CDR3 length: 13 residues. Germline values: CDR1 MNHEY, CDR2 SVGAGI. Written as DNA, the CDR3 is TGTGCCAGCAGTACCGAGGGATTGCATGGCTACACCTTC. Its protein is CASSTEGLHGYTF.

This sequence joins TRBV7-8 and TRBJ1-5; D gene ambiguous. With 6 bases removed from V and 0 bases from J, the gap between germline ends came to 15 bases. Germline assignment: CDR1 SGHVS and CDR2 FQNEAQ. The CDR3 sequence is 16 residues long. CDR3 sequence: CASRLIIGYSNQPQHF. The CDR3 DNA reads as TGTGCCAGCAGGCTCATCATCGGGTATAGCAATCAGCCCCAGCATTTT.

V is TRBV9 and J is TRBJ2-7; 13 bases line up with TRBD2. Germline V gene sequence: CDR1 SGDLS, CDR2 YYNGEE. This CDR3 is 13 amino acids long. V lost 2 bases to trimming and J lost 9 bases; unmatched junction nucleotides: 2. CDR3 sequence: CASSVGTSGAQYV. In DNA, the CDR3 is TGTGCCAGCAGCGTTGGGACTAGCGGGGCGCAGTACGTC.

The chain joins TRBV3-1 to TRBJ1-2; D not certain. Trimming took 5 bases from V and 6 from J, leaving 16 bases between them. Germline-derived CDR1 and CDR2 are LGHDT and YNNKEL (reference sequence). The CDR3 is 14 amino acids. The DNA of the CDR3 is TGTGCCAGCAGCAATCCGGGCCTAGAAGATGGCTACACCTTC. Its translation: CASSNPGLEDGYTF.

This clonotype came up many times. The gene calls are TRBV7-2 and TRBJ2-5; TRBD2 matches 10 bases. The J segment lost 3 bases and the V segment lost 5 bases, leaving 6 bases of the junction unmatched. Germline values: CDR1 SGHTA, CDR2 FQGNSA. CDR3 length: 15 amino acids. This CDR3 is CASSGWTSGKETQYF. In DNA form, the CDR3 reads TGTGCCAGCAGCGGGTGGACTAGCGGAAAAGAGACCCAGTACTTC.

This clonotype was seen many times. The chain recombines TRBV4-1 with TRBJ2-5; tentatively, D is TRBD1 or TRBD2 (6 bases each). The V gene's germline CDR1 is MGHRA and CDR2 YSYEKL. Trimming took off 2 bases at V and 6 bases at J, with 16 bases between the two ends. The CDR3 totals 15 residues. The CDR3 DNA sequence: TGCGCCAGCAGCCAACGTCAAAGGGGGGATAAGACCCAGTACTTC. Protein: CASSQRQRGDKTQYF.

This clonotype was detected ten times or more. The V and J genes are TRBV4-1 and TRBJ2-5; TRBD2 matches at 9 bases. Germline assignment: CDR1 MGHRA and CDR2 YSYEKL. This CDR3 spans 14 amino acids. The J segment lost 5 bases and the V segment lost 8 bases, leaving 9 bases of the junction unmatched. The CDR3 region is CASSRGGGGETQYF. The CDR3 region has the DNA TGCGCCAGCTCGCGGGGGGGCGGAGGGGAGACCCAGTACTTC.

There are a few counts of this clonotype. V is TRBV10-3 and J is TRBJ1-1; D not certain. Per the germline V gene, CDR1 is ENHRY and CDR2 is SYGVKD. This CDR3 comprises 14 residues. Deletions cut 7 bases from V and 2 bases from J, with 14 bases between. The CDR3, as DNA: TGTGCCATCACCCCCGGTCAGACCAACACTGAAGCTTTCTTT. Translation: CAITPGQTNTEAFF.

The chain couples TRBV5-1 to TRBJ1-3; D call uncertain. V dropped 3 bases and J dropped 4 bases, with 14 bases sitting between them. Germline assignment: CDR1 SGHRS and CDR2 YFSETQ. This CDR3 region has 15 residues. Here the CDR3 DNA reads TGCGCCAGCAGCTCTCTTTCGGCCTCAGGAAACACCATATATTTT. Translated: CASSSLSASGNTIYF.

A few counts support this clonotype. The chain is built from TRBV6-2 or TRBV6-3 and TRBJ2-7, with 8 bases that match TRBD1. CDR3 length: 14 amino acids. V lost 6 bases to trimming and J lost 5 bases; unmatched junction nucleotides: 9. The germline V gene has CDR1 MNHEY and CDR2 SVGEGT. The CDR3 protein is CASSPGQGIHEQYF. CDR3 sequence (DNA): TGTGCCAGCAGCCCAGGACAGGGAATCCACGAGCAGTACTTC.

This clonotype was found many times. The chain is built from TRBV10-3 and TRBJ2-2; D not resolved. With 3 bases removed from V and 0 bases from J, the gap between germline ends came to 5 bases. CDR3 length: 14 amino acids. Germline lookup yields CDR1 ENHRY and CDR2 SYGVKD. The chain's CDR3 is CAISERANTGELFF. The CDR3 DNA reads TGTGCCATCAGTGAAAGGGCGAACACCGGGGAGCTGTTTTTT.

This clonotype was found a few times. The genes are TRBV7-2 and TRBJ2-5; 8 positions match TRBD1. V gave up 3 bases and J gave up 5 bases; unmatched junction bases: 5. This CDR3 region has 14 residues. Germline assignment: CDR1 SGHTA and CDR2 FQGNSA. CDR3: CASSFRTGRETQYF. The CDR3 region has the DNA TGTGCCAGCAGCTTCCGGACAGGGAGGGAGACCCAGTACTTC.

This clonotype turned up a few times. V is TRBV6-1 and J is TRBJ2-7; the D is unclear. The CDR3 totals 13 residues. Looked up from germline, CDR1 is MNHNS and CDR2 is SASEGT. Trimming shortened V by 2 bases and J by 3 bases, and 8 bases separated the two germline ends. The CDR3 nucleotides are TGTGCCAGCAGTGAAAATTCCGGCTACGAGCAGTACGTC. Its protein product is CASSENSGYEQYV.

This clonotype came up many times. For the CDR3, the DNA is TGCGCCAGCAGCCAGGGACGGAATCAGCCCCAGCATTTT. Protein: CASSQGRNQPQHF. The chain is built from TRBV4-3 and TRBJ1-5, with a possible D match to TRBD1 (5 bases). CDR1 is LGHNA and CDR2 is YSLEER in the germline V gene. The V gene lost 3 bases and the J gene lost 4 bases, with 7 bases spanning the gap. The CDR3 sequence is 13 residues long.

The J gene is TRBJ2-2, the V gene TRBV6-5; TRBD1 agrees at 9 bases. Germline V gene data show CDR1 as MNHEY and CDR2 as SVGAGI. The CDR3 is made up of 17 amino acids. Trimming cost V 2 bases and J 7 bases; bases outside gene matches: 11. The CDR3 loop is CASSYTPTGGIFGELFF. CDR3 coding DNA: TGTGCCAGCAGTTACACCCCGACAGGGGGAATTTTCGGGGAGCTGTTTTTT.

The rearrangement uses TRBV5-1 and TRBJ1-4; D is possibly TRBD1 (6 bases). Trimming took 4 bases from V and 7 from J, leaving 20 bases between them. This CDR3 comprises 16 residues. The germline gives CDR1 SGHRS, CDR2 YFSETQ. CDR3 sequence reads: CASSVRDIGASEKLFF. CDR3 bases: TGCGCCAGCAGCGTAAGGGACATCGGGGCTAGTGAAAAACTGTTTTTT. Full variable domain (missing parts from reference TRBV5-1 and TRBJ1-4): KAGVTQTPRYLIKTRGQQVTLSCSPISGHRSVSWYQQTPGQGLQFLFEYFSETQRNKGNFPGRFSGRQFSNSRSEMNVSTLELGDSALYLCASSVRDIGASEKLFFGSGTQLSVL.

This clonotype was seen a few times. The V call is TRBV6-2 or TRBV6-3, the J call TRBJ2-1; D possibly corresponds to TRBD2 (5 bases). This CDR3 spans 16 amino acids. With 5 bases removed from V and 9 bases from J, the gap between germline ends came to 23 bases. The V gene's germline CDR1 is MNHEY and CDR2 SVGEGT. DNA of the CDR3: TGTGCCAGCAGTAACCCCTTTCCATCTGCGGCGGGTGAGCAGTTCTTC. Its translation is CASSNPFPSAAGEQFF.

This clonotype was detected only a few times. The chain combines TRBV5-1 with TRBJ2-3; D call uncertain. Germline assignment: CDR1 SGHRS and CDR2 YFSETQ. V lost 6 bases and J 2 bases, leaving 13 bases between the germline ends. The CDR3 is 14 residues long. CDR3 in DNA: TGCGCCAGCAAACGCAGCACGTACACAGATACGCAGTATTTT. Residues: CASKRSTYTDTQYF.